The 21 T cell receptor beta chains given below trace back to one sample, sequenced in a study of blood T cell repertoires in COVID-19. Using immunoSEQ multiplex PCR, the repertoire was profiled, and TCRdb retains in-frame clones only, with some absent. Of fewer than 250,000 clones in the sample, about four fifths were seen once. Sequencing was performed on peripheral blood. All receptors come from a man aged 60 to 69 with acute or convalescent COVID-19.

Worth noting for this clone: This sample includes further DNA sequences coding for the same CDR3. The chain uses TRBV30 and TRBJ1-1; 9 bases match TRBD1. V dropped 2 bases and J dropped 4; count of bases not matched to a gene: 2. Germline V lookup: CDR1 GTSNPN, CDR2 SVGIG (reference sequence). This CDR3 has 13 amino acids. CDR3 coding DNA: TGTGCCTGGAGTTCGACAGGGGGCACTGAAGCTTTCTTT. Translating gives CAWSSTGGTEAFF.

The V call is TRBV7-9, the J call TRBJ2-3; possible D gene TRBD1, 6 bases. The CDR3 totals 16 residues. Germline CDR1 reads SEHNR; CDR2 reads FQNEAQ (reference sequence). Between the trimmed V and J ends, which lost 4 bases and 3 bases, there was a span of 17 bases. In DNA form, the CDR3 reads TGTGCCAGCAGCTCCACCTCAGGGGTCTATACAGATACGCAGTATTTT. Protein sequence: CASSSTSGVYTDTQYF.

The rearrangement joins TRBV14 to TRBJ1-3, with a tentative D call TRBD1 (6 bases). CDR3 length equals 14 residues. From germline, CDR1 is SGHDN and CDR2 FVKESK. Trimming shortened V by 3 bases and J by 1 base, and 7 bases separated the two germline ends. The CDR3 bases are TGTGCCAGCAGCCAGACAGGTTCTGGAAACACCATATATTTT. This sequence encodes CASSQTGSGNTIYF.

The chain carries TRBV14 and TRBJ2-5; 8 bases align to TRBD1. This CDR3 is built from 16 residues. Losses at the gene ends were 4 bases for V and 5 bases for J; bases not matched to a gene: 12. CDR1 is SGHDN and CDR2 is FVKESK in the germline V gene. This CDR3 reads CASSPRENRGIETQYF. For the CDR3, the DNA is TGTGCCAGCAGCCCGAGGGAAAACAGGGGGATTGAGACCCAGTACTTC.

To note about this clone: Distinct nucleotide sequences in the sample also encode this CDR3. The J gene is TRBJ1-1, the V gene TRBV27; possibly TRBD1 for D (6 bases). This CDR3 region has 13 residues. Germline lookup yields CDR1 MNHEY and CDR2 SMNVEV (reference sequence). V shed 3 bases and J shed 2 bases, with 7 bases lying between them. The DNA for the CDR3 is TGTGCCAGCAGTTTGGGACAAAACACTGAAGCTTTCTTT. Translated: CASSLGQNTEAFF.

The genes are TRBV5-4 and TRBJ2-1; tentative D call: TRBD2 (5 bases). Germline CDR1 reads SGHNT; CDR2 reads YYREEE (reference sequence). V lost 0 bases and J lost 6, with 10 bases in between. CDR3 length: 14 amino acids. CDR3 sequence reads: CASSLANGVNEQFF. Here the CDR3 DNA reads TGTGCCAGCAGCTTGGCCAACGGGGTCAATGAGCAGTTCTTC.

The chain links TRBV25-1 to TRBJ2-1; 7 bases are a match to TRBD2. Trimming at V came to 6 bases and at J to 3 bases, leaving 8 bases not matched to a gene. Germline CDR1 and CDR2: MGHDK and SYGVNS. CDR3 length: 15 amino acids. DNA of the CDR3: TGTGCCAGCAGCGGAAGCGGGGCAGGCTACAATGAGCAGTTCTTC. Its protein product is CASSGSGAGYNEQFF.

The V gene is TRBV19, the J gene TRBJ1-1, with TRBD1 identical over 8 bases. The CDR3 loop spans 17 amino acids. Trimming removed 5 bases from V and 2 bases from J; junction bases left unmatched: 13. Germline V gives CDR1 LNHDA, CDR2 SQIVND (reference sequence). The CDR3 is CASSARGRLLANTEAFF. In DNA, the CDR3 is TGTGCCAGTAGTGCCAGGGGGCGACTCTTGGCCAACACTGAAGCTTTCTTT.

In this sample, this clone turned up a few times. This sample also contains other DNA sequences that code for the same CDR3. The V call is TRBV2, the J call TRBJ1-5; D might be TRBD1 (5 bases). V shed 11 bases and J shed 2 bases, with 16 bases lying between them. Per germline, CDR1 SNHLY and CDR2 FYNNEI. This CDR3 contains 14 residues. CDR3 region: CASSQGGGNQPQHF. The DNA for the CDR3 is TGTGCCTCCTCCCAGGGTGGGGGCAATCAGCCCCAGCATTTT.

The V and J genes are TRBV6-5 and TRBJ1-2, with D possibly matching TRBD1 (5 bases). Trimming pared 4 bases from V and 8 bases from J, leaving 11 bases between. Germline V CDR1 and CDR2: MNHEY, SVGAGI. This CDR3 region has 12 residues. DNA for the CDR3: TGTGCCAGCAGTTCGACAGCGGGGGGCTACACCTTC. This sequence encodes CASSSTAGGYTF.

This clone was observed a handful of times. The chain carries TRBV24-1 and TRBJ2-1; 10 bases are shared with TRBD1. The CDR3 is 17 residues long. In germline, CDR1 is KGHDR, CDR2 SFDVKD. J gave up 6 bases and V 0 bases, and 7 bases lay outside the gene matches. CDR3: CATSDLPGTGAANEQFF. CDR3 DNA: TGTGCCACCAGTGATTTGCCTGGGACAGGGGCGGCCAATGAGCAGTTCTTC.

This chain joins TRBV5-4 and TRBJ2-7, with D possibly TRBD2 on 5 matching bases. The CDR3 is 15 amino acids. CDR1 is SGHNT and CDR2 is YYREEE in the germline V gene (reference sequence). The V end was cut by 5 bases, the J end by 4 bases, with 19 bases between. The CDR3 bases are TGTGCCAGCAGTTCTCGAGGTGCGGGTTTTTACGAGCAGTACTTC. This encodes CASSSRGAGFYEQYF.

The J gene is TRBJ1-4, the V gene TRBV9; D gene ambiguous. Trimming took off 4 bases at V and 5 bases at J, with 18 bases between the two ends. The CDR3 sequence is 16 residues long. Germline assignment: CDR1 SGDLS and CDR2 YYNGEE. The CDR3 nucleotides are TGTGCCAGCAGCCCAAAGGGAAATGCGGGAAATGAAAAACTGTTTTTT. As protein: CASSPKGNAGNEKLFF.

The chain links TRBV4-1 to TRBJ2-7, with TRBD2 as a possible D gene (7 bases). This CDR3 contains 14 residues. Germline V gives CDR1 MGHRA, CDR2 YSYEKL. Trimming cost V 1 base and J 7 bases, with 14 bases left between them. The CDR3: CASSQVGGAGEQYF. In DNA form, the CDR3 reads TGCGCCAGCAGCCAAGTAGGGGGGGCAGGAGAGCAGTACTTC.

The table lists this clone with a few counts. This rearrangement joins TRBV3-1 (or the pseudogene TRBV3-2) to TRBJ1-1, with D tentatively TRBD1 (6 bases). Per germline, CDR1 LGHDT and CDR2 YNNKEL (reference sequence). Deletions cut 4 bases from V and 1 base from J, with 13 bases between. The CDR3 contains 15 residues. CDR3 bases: TGTGCCAGCAGCCCCAAGGGGGGGACGAACACTGAAGCTTTCTTT. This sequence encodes CASSPKGGTNTEAFF.

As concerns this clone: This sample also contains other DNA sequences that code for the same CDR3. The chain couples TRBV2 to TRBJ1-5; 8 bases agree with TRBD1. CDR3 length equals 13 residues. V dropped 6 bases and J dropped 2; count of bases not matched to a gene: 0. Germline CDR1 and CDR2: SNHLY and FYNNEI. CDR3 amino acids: CASRDRGNQPQHF. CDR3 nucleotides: TGTGCCAGCAGGGACAGGGGCAATCAGCCCCAGCATTTT.

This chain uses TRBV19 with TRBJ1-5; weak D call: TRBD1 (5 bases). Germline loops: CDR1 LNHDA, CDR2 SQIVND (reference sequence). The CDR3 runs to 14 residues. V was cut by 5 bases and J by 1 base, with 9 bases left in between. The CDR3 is CASSVQGSNQPQHF. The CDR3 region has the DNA TGTGCCAGTAGTGTCCAGGGAAGCAATCAGCCCCAGCATTTT.

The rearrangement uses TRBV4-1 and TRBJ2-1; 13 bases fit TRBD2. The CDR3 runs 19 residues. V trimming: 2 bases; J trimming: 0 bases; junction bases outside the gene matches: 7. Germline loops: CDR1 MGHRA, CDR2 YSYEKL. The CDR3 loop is CASSQSGTSGASSYNEQFF. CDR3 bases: TGCGCCAGCAGCCAATCCGGGACTAGCGGGGCCAGCTCCTACAATGAGCAGTTCTTC.

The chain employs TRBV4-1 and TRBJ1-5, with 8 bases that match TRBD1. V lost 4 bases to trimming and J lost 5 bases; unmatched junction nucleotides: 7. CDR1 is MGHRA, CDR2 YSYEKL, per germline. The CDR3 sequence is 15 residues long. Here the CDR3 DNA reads TGCGCCAGCAGCCTATTCGGGACAGGAGATCAGCCCCAGCATTTT. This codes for CASSLFGTGDQPQHF.

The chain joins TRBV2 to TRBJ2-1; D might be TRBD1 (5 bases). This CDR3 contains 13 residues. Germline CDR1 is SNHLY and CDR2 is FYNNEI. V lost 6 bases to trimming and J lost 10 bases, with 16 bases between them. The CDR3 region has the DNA TGTGCCAGCAGAATGGGGCTAGGACCCGAGCAGTTCTTC. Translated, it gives CASRMGLGPEQFF.

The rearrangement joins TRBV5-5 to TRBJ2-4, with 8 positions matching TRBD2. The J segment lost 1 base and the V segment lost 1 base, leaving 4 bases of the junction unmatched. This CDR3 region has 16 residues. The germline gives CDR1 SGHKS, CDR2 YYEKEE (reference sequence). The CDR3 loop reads CASSLLPGGAKNIQYF. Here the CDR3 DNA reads TGTGCCAGCAGCTTGTTACCGGGGGGGGCCAAAAACATTCAGTACTTC.